This TCR beta chain was observed in a study of T cell responses to AZD1222 COVID-19 vaccine (TCRdb year 2021). Context from the whole study: AZD1222 recipients with second doses at about 4 weeks or about 12 weeks were pooled, because spike-specific TCR depth and breadth did not differ between schedules. Enrollment into the trials was organized by age into subgroups of 18-55, 56-69 and 70-plus years, and those subgroups contained around 150, 28 and 57 TCR-sequenced participants, respectively. A total of roughly 240 trial participants underwent TCR sequencing, of whom about 200 received two doses of AZD1222 and some 25 received two doses of the MenACWY control vaccine. The investigation overall reported the following: The vaccine-associated CD4 TCRs covered the entire spike protein, and the dominant responses fell in regions 160-218 and 743-854. No day 14 peak-response samples were available, so repertoires were characterized only after the peak T cell response. Conclusions about previously exposed vaccinees are limited because only five to seven AZD1222 recipients were SARS-CoV-2 seropositive at baseline. After two AZD1222 doses, spike-specific TCR breadth and depth were significantly higher than at day 0 and than in MenACWY recipients. In the small 56-69-year group, the increase in depth fell short of significance, most likely because of low power. Most participants were white British and females outnumbered males, and the authors suggested that clonal diversity may have been underestimated. Nearly half of unique spike-specific TCRs reportedly recognized epitopes outside regions mutated in the B.1.351 and B.1.1.7 variants.

The meaning of the sample's time point label: baseline before first vaccination. Vaccinee samples were obtained from the UK trials COV001 and COV002, which included a single-blind randomized controlled phase 2/3 trial of AZD1222 (ChAdOx1 nCoV-19) in healthy adults. Trial participant PBMC samples were collected at day 0 and day 28 after the second dose for TCRbeta chain sequencing. The CDR3 regions of human TCRbeta chains were analyzed by immunosequencing. In the authors' own workflow: Repertoire TCRs were matched against a reference library of SARS-CoV-2-specific TCRs generated with the MIRA antigen-specificity platform. Breadth meant the fraction of unique TCRs that were SARS-CoV-2-associated, whereas depth meant the fraction of total T cells that were SARS-CoV-2-associated. Each spike-specific TCR was assigned to its reactive spike region and to a CD4 or CD8 class using the MIRA data. Log10-transformed breadth and depth values were compared by one-way ANOVA with Sidak's multiple comparisons tests. Sourced from immuneACCESS, this table was stored by TCRdb with only in-frame sequences that have V and J called. A share of the clones is absent; for the studies checked, an unresolved V gene accounts for under half, and the remainder has no known explanation. V, J and clone size are those of that table, while D and trimming were read from the DNA. The sample has roughly 120,000 clones on record, about 90% of them singletons. The top ten clones comprise 6% to 8% of the sample.

The count of this clone is one. This clone's antigen is unknown. No much larger clone is present one base from it, and per-base qualities are unavailable. Reading from cysteine to phenylalanine, the CDR3 counts 13 amino acids. Just the 39-base CDR3 DNA is kept, in frame starting at base 1. CDR1 and CDR2 are drawn from the germline V gene: MNHEY, SVGEGT. V is cut by 5 bases and J by 8 bases, and the space between the germline ends is 15 bases. The V and J genes are TRBV6-2 or TRBV6-3 and TRBJ1-2; the D gene identity is not certain. This clonotype was obtained from an adult in good health. The sample was peripheral blood, taken on day 0 of AZD1222 vaccination. The CDR3 amino acid sequence is: CASSQPGGIGYTF. The DNA is as follows: TGTGCCAGCAGTCAACCGGGAGGGATCGGCTACACCTTC.